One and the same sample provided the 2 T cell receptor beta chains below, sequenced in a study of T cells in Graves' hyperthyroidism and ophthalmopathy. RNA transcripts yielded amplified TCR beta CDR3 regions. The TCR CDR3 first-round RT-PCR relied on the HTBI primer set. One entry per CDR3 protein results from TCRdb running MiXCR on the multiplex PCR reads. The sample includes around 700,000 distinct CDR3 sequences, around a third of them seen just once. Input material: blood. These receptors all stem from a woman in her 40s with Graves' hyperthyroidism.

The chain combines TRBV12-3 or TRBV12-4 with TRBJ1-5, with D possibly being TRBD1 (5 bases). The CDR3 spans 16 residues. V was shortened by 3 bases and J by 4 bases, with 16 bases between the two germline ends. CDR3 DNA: TGTGCCAGCAGTTTCCCAGACAGCTTCCAAAATCAGCCCCAGCATTTT. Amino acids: CASSFPDSFQNQPQHF.

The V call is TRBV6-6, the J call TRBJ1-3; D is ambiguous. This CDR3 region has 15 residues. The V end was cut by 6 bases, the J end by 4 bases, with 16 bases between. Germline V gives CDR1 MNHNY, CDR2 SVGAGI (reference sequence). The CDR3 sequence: CASRMVGNLGNTIYF. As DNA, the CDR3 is TGTGCCAGCAGAATGGTGGGAAATCTAGGAAACACCATATATTTT.